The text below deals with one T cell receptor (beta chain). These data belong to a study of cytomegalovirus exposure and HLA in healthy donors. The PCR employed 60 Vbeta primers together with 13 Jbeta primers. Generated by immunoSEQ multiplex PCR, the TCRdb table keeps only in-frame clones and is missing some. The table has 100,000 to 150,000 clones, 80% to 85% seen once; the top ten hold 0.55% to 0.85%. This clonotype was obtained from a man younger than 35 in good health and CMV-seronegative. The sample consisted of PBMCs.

Written as DNA, the CDR3 is TGTGCCAGCAGCTCCTCTGGGACAGGGGTCTATCAGCCCCAGCATTTT. As protein: CASSSSGTGVYQPQHF. This chain connects TRBV11-2 to TRBJ1-5; TRBD1 aligns across 10 bases. Germline lookup yields CDR1 SGHAT and CDR2 FQNNGV. There are 16 residues in the CDR3. The ends lost 4 bases at V and 5 bases at J; junction bases unmatched: 8.